The 10 T cell receptor beta chains below all came from one sample that was sequenced in a study of sequential checkpoint blockade in melanoma. Sample treatment: randomized to nivolumab then ipilimumab (arm A) or the reverse (arm B). The table came from immunoSEQ multiplex PCR; TCRdb's copy has only in-frame clones and leaves some out. The table has under 15,000 clones, 82% seen once; the top ten hold 6% to 8.5%. The sample was CD8+ T cells sorted from blood (inferred from file names), taken from a patient given nivolumab and ipilimumab in sequence. These receptors were taken from a human donor with melanoma.

The chain recombines TRBV9 with TRBJ2-1; weak D call: TRBD2 (5 bases). The CDR3 sequence is 12 residues long. Trimming removed 7 bases from V and 4 bases from J, with 9 bases in between. Germline lookup yields CDR1 SGDLS and CDR2 YYNGEE. The CDR3 spells CASGSSYNEQFF. The CDR3 DNA follows: TGTGCCAGCGGGAGTAGTTACAATGAGCAGTTCTTC.

The chain joins TRBV7-9 to TRBJ1-2; the D is unclear. The CDR3 is 13 residues long. The germline V gene encodes CDR1 SEHNR and CDR2 FQNEAQ (reference sequence). The V gene lost 5 bases and the J gene lost 4 bases, with 11 bases spanning the gap. The CDR3 bases are TGTGCCAGCAGCCTGGAGGATGGCTATGGCTACACCTTC. It translates to CASSLEDGYGYTF.

The chain employs TRBV15 and TRBJ2-7; perhaps TRBD2 as D (6 bases). This CDR3 is built from 15 residues. With 5 bases removed from V and 0 bases from J, the gap between germline ends came to 14 bases. Germline values: CDR1 LNHNV, CDR2 YYDKDF (reference sequence). CDR3 region: CATSPRGMSSYEQYF. CDR3 in DNA: TGTGCCACCAGCCCACGGGGGATGAGCTCCTACGAGCAGTACTTC.

This chain links TRBV29-1 with TRBJ1-2; TRBD1 agrees at 7 bases. This CDR3 has 14 residues. Trimming took 8 bases from V and 4 from J; bases not matched to a gene: 13. Germline CDR1 and CDR2: SQVTM and ANQGSEA. CDR3 sequence reads: CSTEGAPPVYGYTF. The CDR3 bases are TGCAGCACTGAGGGGGCGCCCCCGGTCTATGGCTACACCTTC.

CDR3 in DNA: TGTGCCAGCAGTGAAGCTAGCGGGGGCTCCTACGAGCAGTACTTC. Translation: CASSEASGGSYEQYF. This chain uses TRBV6-1 with TRBJ2-7; 9 bases match TRBD2. Germline trimming cut 0 bases from V and 0 bases from J; bases unmatched to any gene: 0. The CDR3 is 15 amino acids. The V gene's germline CDR1 is MNHNS and CDR2 SASEGT.

The rearrangement links TRBV19 to TRBJ2-1; D gene unclear. This CDR3 contains 13 residues. Germline CDR1 LNHDA, CDR2 SQIVND (reference sequence). The V end was cut by 0 bases, the J end by 7 bases, with 7 bases between. The DNA for the CDR3 is TGTGCCAGTAGTATAGATGTTGAGAATGAGCAGTTCTTC. Translation gives CASSIDVENEQFF.

This clone came up once. V and J are TRBV5-1 and TRBJ2-3, with TRBD1 identical over 7 bases. This CDR3 has 16 residues. Germline V gene data show CDR1 as SGHRS and CDR2 as YFSETQ. The V gene end was trimmed by 4 bases and the J gene end by 4 bases; junction bases not matched to a gene: 12. The CDR3 sequence is CASSVRNRGGADTQYF. DNA for the CDR3: TGCGCCAGCAGCGTAAGAAACAGGGGTGGAGCAGATACGCAGTATTTT.

This chain uses TRBV4-1 with TRBJ2-7; 8 bases align to TRBD1. The ends lost 1 base at V and 0 bases at J; junction bases unmatched: 5. Looked up from germline, CDR1 is MGHRA and CDR2 is YSYEKL. This CDR3 spans 16 amino acids. The CDR3 nucleotides read TGCGCCAGCAGCCAAGGGGTCGGGACAGGCTCCTACGAGCAGTACTTC. Translated: CASSQGVGTGSYEQYF.

The CDR3 nucleotides are TGTGCCAGCAGCTTAGCGGGGGGGCCCAGGTACGAGCAGTACTTC. The encoded protein is CASSLAGGPRYEQYF. The V call is TRBV7-8, the J call TRBJ2-7; a possible D gene is TRBD2 (7 bases). Germline CDR1 SGHVS, CDR2 FQNEAQ. This CDR3 has 15 amino acids. V was trimmed by 0 bases and J by 4 bases, leaving 13 bases between them.

The chain uses TRBV5-1 and TRBJ1-2, with 7 bases aligning to TRBD1. The ends lost 3 bases at V and 2 bases at J; junction bases unmatched: 1. Germline assignment: CDR1 SGHRS and CDR2 YFSETQ. This CDR3 region has 13 residues. The DNA of the CDR3 is TGCGCCAGCAGCTCGACAGGGAACTATGGCTACACCTTC. Protein product: CASSSTGNYGYTF. Full variable domain (outside the CDR3, taken from reference TRBV5-1 and TRBJ1-2): KAGVTQTPRYLIKTRGQQVTLSCSPISGHRSVSWYQQTPGQGLQFLFEYFSETQRNKGNFPGRFSGRQFSNSRSEMNVSTLELGDSALYLCASSSTGNYGYTFGSGTRLTVV.